The clone carrying this T cell receptor (beta chain) was counted only a few times. Its antigen is unknown. The record originates from a study of CD4 T cells in relation to SARS-CoV-2 and coronaviruses. Study context: The restricting HLA molecule for shared crossreactive spike epitopes was mapped. Study conclusions and caveats: The assay detects memory recall responses, not culture-primed primary responses. In around 60% of donors, memory CD4+ clonotypes crossrecognized SARS-CoV-2 and at least one common cold coronavirus spike.

Germline V lookup: CDR1 WNHNN, CDR2 SYGVQD (reference sequence). CDR3 length: 16 amino acids. Losses at the gene ends were 5 bases for V and 8 bases for J; bases not matched to a gene: 10. Some clones are missing from TCRdb's copy, which holds only in-frame ones; the method was immunoSEQ multiplex PCR. The data hold under 13,000 clones, with over 70% observed a single time. The chain recombines TRBV10-1 with TRBJ2-3; 13 bases agree with TRBD2. Sequencing was carried out using naive CD4+ T cells from PBMCs. Noted subset: naive CD4+ T cells isolated by negative enrichment. This TCR derives from an adult with COVID-19. For the CDR3, the DNA is TGCGCCAGCAGTCGACGACTAGCGGGGGGCGTCGGTACGCAGTATTTT. This sequence encodes CASSRRLAGGVGTQYF.